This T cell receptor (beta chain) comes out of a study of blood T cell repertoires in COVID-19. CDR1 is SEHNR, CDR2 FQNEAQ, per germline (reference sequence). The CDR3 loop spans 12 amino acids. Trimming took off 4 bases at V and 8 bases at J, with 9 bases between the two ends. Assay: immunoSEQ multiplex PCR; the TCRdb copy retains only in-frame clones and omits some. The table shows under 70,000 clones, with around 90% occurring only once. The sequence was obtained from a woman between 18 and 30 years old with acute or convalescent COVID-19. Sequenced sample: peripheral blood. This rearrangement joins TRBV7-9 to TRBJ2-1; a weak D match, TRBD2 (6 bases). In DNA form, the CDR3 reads TGTGCCAGCAGCTCGGGAGCGGATGAGCAGTTCTTC. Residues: CASSSGADEQFF.